The 12 T cell receptor beta chains reported below all come from one sample, sequenced in a study of blood T cell repertoires in COVID-19. Data came from immunoSEQ multiplex PCR; TCRdb stores just in-frame clones and leaves some out. The data hold 150,000 to 200,000 clones, with around 87% observed a single time. The sample was peripheral blood. Source of these receptors: a young man with active or convalescent COVID-19.

J is TRBJ1-2 and V is TRBV5-1; TRBD1 agrees at 7 bases. The CDR3 consists of 13 residues. V was clipped by 5 bases and J by 3 bases; unmatched bases: 4. Germline lookup yields CDR1 SGHRS and CDR2 YFSETQ. Written as DNA, the CDR3 is TGCGCCAGCAGGGCTGGACAGGACTATGGCTACACCTTC. The encoded protein is CASRAGQDYGYTF.

The chain carries TRBV7-2 and TRBJ2-7, with 7 bases identical to TRBD2. V was pared by 2 bases and J by 6 bases, with 7 bases of the junction left unmatched. Germline V gene sequence: CDR1 SGHTA, CDR2 FQGNSA. The CDR3 sequence is 14 residues long. The CDR3 sequence is CASSLSSGYGEQYF. In DNA, the CDR3 is TGTGCCAGCAGCTTATCTAGCGGATATGGCGAGCAGTACTTC. Full variable domain (outside the CDR3, taken from reference TRBV7-2 and TRBJ2-7): GAGVSQSPSNKVTEKGKDVELRCDPISGHTALYWYRQSLGQGLEFLIYFQGNSAPDKSGLPSDRFSAERTGGSVSTLTIQRTQQEDSAVYLCASSLSSGYGEQYFGPGTRLTVT.

This chain uses TRBV6-6 with TRBJ1-1; weak D call: TRBD1 (5 bases). The germline V gene has CDR1 MNHNY and CDR2 SVGAGI (reference sequence). The CDR3 consists of 14 residues. Between the trimmed V and J ends, which lost 11 bases and 0 bases, there was a span of 16 bases. As DNA, the CDR3 is TGTGCCGGCCTAGACAGCTCGATGAACACTGAAGCTTTCTTT. It specifies CAGLDSSMNTEAFF.

The chain is built from TRBV11-3 and TRBJ2-5; 9 nucleotides line up with TRBD2. The junction had 14 bases not matched to a gene; V was cut back by 8 bases and J by 1 base. Looked up from germline, CDR1 is SGHNT and CDR2 is YENEEA. The CDR3 consists of 17 residues. CDR3 amino acids: CASRIGLAGLLQETQYF. The CDR3 DNA reads as TGTGCCAGCCGGATCGGGCTAGCGGGACTACTCCAAGAGACCCAGTACTTC.

This clone was detected only a few times. V usage is TRBV5-1 and J usage is TRBJ2-1; 10 nucleotides align to TRBD2. This CDR3 contains 14 residues. Germline loops: CDR1 SGHRS, CDR2 YFSETQ. The V gene end was trimmed by 7 bases and the J gene end by 5 bases; junction bases not matched to a gene: 6. CDR3 sequence (DNA): TGCGCCAGCGTAGCGGGGGGCCACCACAATGAGCAGTTCTTC. It specifies CASVAGGHHNEQFF.

This sequence joins TRBV7-9 and TRBJ1-2; D is undetermined. Per germline, CDR1 SEHNR and CDR2 FQNEAQ (reference sequence). The ends were cut back, 5 bases at V and 8 bases at J, with 9 bases in the middle. This CDR3 has 11 amino acids. The CDR3 here is CASSPNFGYTF. The CDR3 DNA is TGTGCCAGCAGCCCCAACTTCGGCTACACCTTC.

The chain links TRBV4-2 to TRBJ1-3; D unclear. Germline assignment: CDR1 LGHNA and CDR2 YNFKEQ. CDR3 length: 14 amino acids. V lost 0 bases and J 6 bases, leaving 9 bases between the germline ends. CDR3 residues: CASSQDPGSNTIYF. As DNA, the CDR3 is TGTGCCAGCAGCCAAGATCCGGGTTCAAACACCATATATTTT.

The chain employs TRBV6-5 and TRBJ2-1, with a possible D match to TRBD1 (5 bases). The CDR3 runs 14 residues. Germline CDR1 and CDR2: MNHEY and SVGAGI. The V gene lost 7 bases and the J gene lost 5 bases, with 15 bases spanning the gap. Here the CDR3 DNA reads TGTGCCAGCACCCAGGGCAGGCATGACAATGAGCAGTTCTTC. Its protein product is CASTQGRHDNEQFF.

The gene calls are TRBV11-3 and TRBJ2-1; 10 bases align to TRBD1. The CDR3 runs to 14 residues. Trimming at V came to 6 bases and at J to 6 bases, leaving 5 bases not matched to a gene. Germline CDR1 is SGHNT and CDR2 is YENEEA. Here the CDR3 reads CASRDRGVSNEQFF. In DNA, the CDR3 is TGTGCCAGCAGGGACAGGGGGGTAAGCAATGAGCAGTTCTTC.

The genes are TRBV6-1 and TRBJ2-6; a possible D gene is TRBD2 (6 bases). Germline CDR1 reads MNHNS; CDR2 reads SASEGT. The ends were cut back, 1 base at V and 2 bases at J, with 12 bases in the middle. This CDR3 has 17 residues. The CDR3 DNA reads as TGTGCCAGCAGTGAAGTTCTGGGGGGTACTGGGGCCAACGTCCTGACTTTC. Residues: CASSEVLGGTGANVLTF.

The count of this clone is one. The genes are TRBV5-1 and TRBJ2-1; 11 nucleotides agree with TRBD2. V lost 4 bases and J lost 8; bases outside the gene matches: 11. CDR1 is SGHRS and CDR2 is YFSETQ in the germline V gene. The CDR3 totals 16 residues. DNA for the CDR3: TGCGCCAGCAGCCCTATGACTAGCGGGATAGCGGATGAGCAGTTCTTC. The encoded protein is CASSPMTSGIADEQFF.

This clone appeared a single time. This chain's CDR3 is CASSPDRNYGYTF. As DNA, the CDR3 is TGTGCCAGCTCACCAGACAGAAACTATGGCTACACCTTC. The V call is TRBV18, the J call TRBJ1-2, with D possibly being TRBD1 (5 bases). The CDR3 is made up of 13 amino acids. The ends were cut back, 2 bases at V and 2 bases at J, with 6 bases in the middle. Germline-derived CDR1 and CDR2 are KGHSH and LQKENI.